The clone carrying this T cell receptor (beta chain) has just a few counts. The target antigen is unknown. The record originates from a study of vaccination effects on CD4 cells after COVID-19. Study findings and constraints: The study enrolled few convalescent patients and sampled no early post-infection timepoints.

The data were produced by immunoSEQ multiplex PCR, yet TCRdb's version contains in-frame clones alone and is incomplete. The sample includes tens of thousands of clones, 70% to 80% of them seen just once. Before any sequencing was done, the ViraFEST assay used viral peptide pools to expand antigen-specific CD4+ T cells. Cultured cells yielded isolated CD4+ T cells after 10 days. Prior SARS-CoV-2 infection was absent in the vaccine recipients, as shown by negative nucleocapsid antibodies. The CDR3 is 15 amino acids. V gave up 0 bases and J gave up 7 bases, with 14 bases separating them. Germline lookup yields CDR1 SGDLS and CDR2 YYNGEE.

This chain links TRBV9 with TRBJ1-5; no clear D. This sequence was found in a human donor who received a COVID-19 vaccine. The source was CD4+ T cells from PBMCs cultured with HCoV-NL63 spike peptides, collected before COVID-19 vaccination. The CDR3 DNA is TGTGCCAGCAGCGTAGATCCGGGAAGAGGGCAGCCCCAGCATTTT. This sequence encodes CASSVDPGRGQPQHF.